The 19 T cell receptor beta chains listed next were all sequenced from one sample in a study of blood T cells in healthy people across ages. Then a second PCR, running roughly 7 to 11 cycles, was carried out with a sample-barcoded 5' primer and a J-beta primer mix. TCRdb re-called the 5' RACE reads through MiXCR, storing one row per CDR3 protein. The sample consists of about 580,000 distinct CDR3 sequences, around half of them appearing once. Input material: blood. The receptors originated from an older man in good health.

The chain has TRBV4-2 and TRBJ2-3, with 12 positions matching TRBD2. Looked up from germline, CDR1 is LGHNA and CDR2 is YNFKEQ. V lost 0 bases to trimming and J lost 2 bases; unmatched junction nucleotides: 9. The CDR3 has 19 residues. Here the CDR3 reads CASSQDGGTSGGHTDTQYF. In DNA form, the CDR3 reads TGTGCCAGCAGCCAAGATGGGGGTACTAGCGGGGGGCACACAGATACGCAGTATTTT.

As to this clonotype: The junction shows a germline mismatch at one end, possibly a read error. This chain links TRBV12-3 or TRBV12-4 with TRBJ1-5; D uncertain. This CDR3 contains 14 residues. The CDR3 sequence is CASSLGGRNQPRHF. CDR3 in DNA: TGTGCCAGCAGTTTAGGGGGAAGAAATCAGCCCCGGCATTTT.

This clonotype turned up a few times. The genes are TRBV7-9 and TRBJ2-4; no clear D. Germline assignment: CDR1 SEHNR and CDR2 FQNEAQ (reference sequence). The CDR3 has 11 amino acids. The germline V and J ends were trimmed by 4 bases and 13 bases, with 11 bases remaining between them. CDR3 nucleotides: TGTGCCAGCAGCTCTGCCGGGTTGCAGTACTTC. Residues: CASSSAGLQYF.

The gene calls are TRBV21-1 and TRBJ1-1; TRBD1, the table's D call, was not compared with the DNA. TRBV21-1 represents a pseudogene. This CDR3 spans 16 amino acids. The DNA of the CDR3 is TGTGCCAGCAGCAAAAGAGGCGGTCGGGGGGTCGCTGAAGCTTTCTTT. It encodes CASSKRGGRGVAEAFF.

The chain combines TRBV7-9 with TRBJ1-1; no definite D call. V lost 1 base and J lost 4, with 7 bases in between. Germline V CDR1 and CDR2: SEHNR, FQNEAQ (reference sequence). This CDR3 has 13 residues. CDR3 protein: CASSLEVSTEAFF. CDR3 DNA: TGTGCCAGCAGCTTAGAGGTGAGCACTGAAGCTTTCTTT.

The V and J genes are TRBV6-5 and TRBJ2-1, with 12 bases matching TRBD2. V lost 5 bases, J lost 6 bases, and 5 bases stayed unmatched. CDR1 and CDR2 from the germline V gene are MNHEY and SVGAGI. The CDR3 consists of 15 residues. The CDR3 sequence: CASSPSGRALNEQFF. The CDR3 DNA follows: TGTGCCAGCAGTCCTAGCGGGAGGGCCCTCAATGAGCAGTTCTTC.

The chain combines TRBV6-6 with TRBJ1-2; 10 nucleotides align to TRBD1. Germline assignment: CDR1 MNHNY and CDR2 SVGAGI (reference sequence). The CDR3 spans 17 residues. V lost 0 bases, J lost 8 bases, and 12 bases stayed unmatched. The CDR3 here is CASSYSGQGRRSWGYTF. The DNA of the CDR3 is TGTGCCAGCAGTTACTCGGGACAGGGGAGGCGGTCTTGGGGCTACACCTTC.

Ten or more counts support this clonotype. The chain combines TRBV9 with TRBJ1-2; TRBD1 aligns across 7 bases. The length of the CDR3 is 13 residues. V lost 4 bases, J lost 4 bases, and 4 bases stayed unmatched. Germline loops: CDR1 SGDLS, CDR2 YYNGEE. The CDR3 here is CASSPGTVYGYTF. The CDR3 DNA sequence: TGTGCCAGCAGCCCGGGGACAGTCTATGGCTACACCTTC.

This clonotype showed up just once. This chain links TRBV20-1 with TRBJ1-4; unclear D gene. Germline CDR1 DFQATT, CDR2 SNEGSKA (reference sequence). V dropped 3 bases and J dropped 5 bases, with 7 bases sitting between them. The CDR3 has 12 amino acids. CDR3 in DNA: TGCAGTGCTAGCCGGAAGAATGAAAAACTGTTTTTT. Protein: CSASRKNEKLFF.

The chain links TRBV30 to TRBJ2-7, with TRBD2 identical over 9 bases. The CDR3 is 14 residues long. Losses at the gene ends were 3 bases for V and 3 bases for J; bases not matched to a gene: 6. CDR1 and CDR2 from the germline V gene are GTSNPN and SVGIG (reference sequence). CDR3 DNA: TGTGCCTGGAGAAGGCGGGAGGGCCACTACGAGCAGTACTTC. It specifies CAWRRREGHYEQYF.

The CDR3 sequence: CASSPQTGITEQYF. In DNA form, the CDR3 reads TGTGCCAGCAGCCCCCAGACAGGGATAACCGAGCAGTACTTC. The gene calls are TRBV7-6 and TRBJ2-5; 7 bases align to TRBD1. The J call could be wrong; TRBJ2-7 is a better fit for the DNA end. This CDR3 is built from 14 residues. Germline values: CDR1 SGHVS, CDR2 FNYEAQ.

At least ten counts were recorded for this clonotype. In nucleotides, the CDR3 is TGTGCCAGCAGTGGGACAGATTACCAAGAGACCCAGTACTTC. Protein: CASSGTDYQETQYF. The rearrangement links TRBV6-6 to TRBJ2-5, with 7 bases identical to TRBD1. V shed 5 bases, J shed 0 bases, and the junction held 3 bases outside the gene matches. This CDR3 is built from 14 residues. The germline V gene has CDR1 MNHNY and CDR2 SVGAGI (reference sequence).

This clonotype has only one observation. The chain carries TRBV25-1 and TRBJ2-2; D is undetermined. The CDR3 contains 14 residues. CDR1 and CDR2 from the germline V gene are MGHDK and SYGVNS. Trimming cost V 6 bases and J 0 bases, with 8 bases left between them. CDR3 sequence reads: CASREGSNTGELFF. The CDR3 DNA follows: TGTGCCAGCAGAGAAGGTTCGAACACCGGGGAGCTGTTTTTT.

The chain employs TRBV6-1 and TRBJ1-2, with D perhaps matching TRBD1 (6 bases). Trimming removed 6 bases at V and 2 bases at J, with 28 bases between. Germline lookup yields CDR1 MNHNS and CDR2 SASEGT. The CDR3 is 19 amino acids. CDR3 amino acids: CASRPGQPIRFSPNYGYTF. The DNA of the CDR3 is TGTGCCAGCAGACCAGGACAGCCCATCAGGTTTAGTCCCAACTATGGCTACACCTTC.

This clonotype turned up a few times. The genes are TRBV3-1 and TRBJ2-4; D remains ambiguous. The CDR3 loop spans 13 amino acids. V shed 3 bases and J shed 9 bases, with 12 bases lying between them. Germline V gene data show CDR1 as LGHDT and CDR2 as YNNKEL (reference sequence). CDR3 residues: CASSQEGVGIQYF. Written as DNA, the CDR3 is TGTGCCAGCAGCCAGGAAGGTGTAGGCATTCAGTACTTC.

This clonotype was counted only a few times. The rearrangement joins TRBV20-1 to TRBJ1-2, with D possibly being TRBD1 (6 bases). This CDR3 has 15 amino acids. Trimming left V 0 bases short and J 2 bases short, with 13 bases between. Germline CDR1 DFQATT, CDR2 SNEGSKA (reference sequence). CDR3 DNA sequence: TGCAGTGCTAGAGACCGGGCCAGGGGCAACTATGGCTACACCTTC. Translated: CSARDRARGNYGYTF.

The chain joins TRBV12-3 or TRBV12-4 to TRBJ2-1, with 11 bases fitting TRBD2. Germline trimming cut 6 bases from V and 8 bases from J; bases unmatched to any gene: 9. The CDR3 has 15 residues. The CDR3 sequence is CASRPSGGIGDEQFF. In nucleotides, the CDR3 is TGTGCCAGCAGACCTAGCGGGGGGATTGGAGATGAGCAGTTCTTC.

This clonotype came up a few times. The chain links TRBV20-1 to TRBJ2-1; 7 bases are a match to TRBD1. The CDR3 loop spans 11 amino acids. Germline loops: CDR1 DFQATT, CDR2 SNEGSKA (reference sequence). J lost 9 bases, V lost 7 bases, and 6 bases had no gene match. The CDR3 loop is CSGQGKGEQFF. The CDR3 DNA follows: TGCAGTGGACAGGGCAAAGGTGAGCAGTTCTTC.

CDR3 DNA: TGCAGCGGGGATGGCGGGGTCGATGAGCAGTTCTTC. Residues: CSGDGGVDEQFF. The V gene is TRBV29-1, the J gene TRBJ2-1; possible D gene TRBD2, 6 bases. Germline values: CDR1 SQVTM, CDR2 ANQGSEA. The CDR3 contains 12 residues. V was pared by 7 bases and J by 8 bases, with 15 bases between.